The present entry profiles one T cell receptor (beta chain) with its context. Some clones are missing from TCRdb's copy, which holds only in-frame ones; the method was immunoSEQ multiplex PCR. The table shows 20,000 to 25,000 clones, with 88% occurring only once. Between the trimmed V and J ends, which lost 5 bases and 6 bases, there was a span of 12 bases. Germline loops: CDR1 LNHDA, CDR2 SQIVND (reference sequence). This CDR3 spans 13 amino acids. This entry belongs to a study of PD-1 and CTLA-4 blockade in melanoma. The sequencing here drew on CD8+ T cells from peripheral blood, taken before anti-PD-1 treatment. The origin of this receptor is a human donor with melanoma. The V call is TRBV19, the J call TRBJ2-3, with D perhaps matching TRBD2 (5 bases). CDR3 bases: TGTGCCAGTAGTCGGCGGGTCGGGGATACGCAGTATTTT. The encoded protein is CASSRRVGDTQYF.